The next 22 T cell receptor beta chains were all read from a single sample in a study of cytomegalovirus exposure and HLA in healthy donors. Primers: 60 Vbeta forward and 13 Jbeta reverse. Assay: immunoSEQ multiplex PCR; the TCRdb copy retains only in-frame clones and omits some. The repertoire holds 150,000 to 200,000 clones, with approximately 80% as singletons. The sequencing input was PBMCs. The receptors shown here come from a woman between 25 and 40 years old in good health and CMV-seronegative.

V gene TRBV7-2 combines with J gene TRBJ2-7; 8 bases are a match to TRBD2. The germline CDR1 and CDR2 sequences are SGHTA and FQGNSA. This CDR3 is 16 amino acids long. J lost 6 bases, V lost 3 bases, and 13 bases had no gene match. DNA of the CDR3: TGTGCCAGCAGCTTGCGGGGGTCGGGAGGGTTTACCGAGCAGTACTTC. Amino acids: CASSLRGSGGFTEQYF. Supplemented by reference TRBV7-2 and TRBJ2-7, the full variable domain reads GAGVSQSPSNKVTEKGKDVELRCDPISGHTALYWYRQSLGQGLEFLIYFQGNSAPDKSGLPSDRFSAERTGGSVSTLTIQRTQQEDSAVYLCASSLRGSGGFTEQYFGPGTRLTVT.

CDR3 in amino acids: CASSSGLAPNEQFF. CDR3 DNA: TGTGCCAGCAGTTCGGGACTAGCTCCCAATGAGCAGTTCTTC. The chain links TRBV27 to TRBJ2-1, with 9 bases identical to TRBD2. Unmatched junction bases numbered 4, after V lost 4 bases and J lost 6 bases. The CDR3 runs 14 residues. Germline CDR1 MNHEY, CDR2 SMNVEV (reference sequence).

This chain uses TRBV5-1 with TRBJ2-5; unclear D gene. CDR1 and CDR2 (germline): SGHRS, YFSETQ. Trimming took off 1 base at V and 0 bases at J, with 4 bases between the two ends. CDR3 length: 13 residues. DNA of the CDR3: TGCGCCAGCAGCTTGCCAGACCAAGAGACCCAGTACTTC. This codes for CASSLPDQETQYF. Combining the CDR3 with reference TRBV5-1 and TRBJ2-5 gives the whole variable domain KAGVTQTPRYLIKTRGQQVTLSCSPISGHRSVSWYQQTPGQGLQFLFEYFSETQRNKGNFPGRFSGRQFSNSRSEMNVSTLELGDSALYLCASSLPDQETQYFGPGTRLLVL.

This clone was observed a few times. The chain uses TRBV30 and TRBJ1-1; D is unresolved. The CDR3 spans 13 residues. Germline CDR1 GTSNPN, CDR2 SVGIG (reference sequence). V shed 2 bases and J shed 0 bases, with 7 bases lying between them. The CDR3 nucleotides read TGTGCCTGGAGTATCTCCGTGAACACTGAAGCTTTCTTT. This codes for CAWSISVNTEAFF.

This chain connects TRBV7-3 to TRBJ1-1; D ambiguous. From germline, CDR1 is SGHTA and CDR2 FQGTGA. The CDR3 is 13 amino acids. V lost 5 bases and J 0 bases, leaving 7 bases between the germline ends. CDR3 nucleotide sequence: TGTGCCAGCAGCCTCCTAATGAACACTGAAGCTTTCTTT. This gives the protein CASSLLMNTEAFF.

This rearrangement joins TRBV29-1 to TRBJ1-2; D is perhaps TRBD1 (5 bases). Germline CDR1 and CDR2: SQVTM and ANQGSEA. The V end lost 3 bases, the J end lost 6 bases, and 14 bases lay between the germline ends. The CDR3 spans 13 residues. The chain's CDR3 is CSVERRGSDGYTF. The DNA of the CDR3 is TGCAGCGTTGAGCGTAGGGGATCAGATGGCTACACCTTC.

The V call is TRBV6-1, the J call TRBJ1-3, with 7 positions matching TRBD1. This CDR3 has 15 amino acids. The ends lost 5 bases at V and 0 bases at J; junction bases unmatched: 4. Per the germline V gene, CDR1 is MNHNS and CDR2 is SASEGT. CDR3 DNA: TGTGCCAGCAGTCGGACAGGCGGCTCTGGAAACACCATATATTTT. Protein product: CASSRTGGSGNTIYF.

The chain uses TRBV5-1 and TRBJ2-2; D is undetermined. V lost 2 bases and J 2 bases, leaving 13 bases between the germline ends. The CDR3 length is 16 residues. The germline V gene encodes CDR1 SGHRS and CDR2 YFSETQ. CDR3 region: CASSLNTQSNTGELFF. CDR3 coding DNA: TGCGCCAGCAGCTTAAACACCCAGTCTAACACCGGGGAGCTGTTTTTT.

V usage is TRBV6-6 and J usage is TRBJ2-1; TRBD2 agrees at 9 bases. This CDR3 region has 16 residues. With 6 bases clipped from V and 4 bases from J, the junction kept 10 bases outside the gene matches. The germline V gene encodes CDR1 MNHNY and CDR2 SVGAGI (reference sequence). DNA of the CDR3: TGTGCCAGCAGCCACATTCGCGGGGGGGTGTACAATGAGCAGTTCTTC. It yields the protein CASSHIRGGVYNEQFF.

V gene TRBV7-8 combines with J gene TRBJ2-5, with D perhaps TRBD1 (5 bases). The CDR3 has 14 residues. V dropped 5 bases and J dropped 2 bases, with 12 bases sitting between them. Germline CDR1 SGHVS, CDR2 FQNEAQ. The CDR3 here is CASSPWTLQETQYF. CDR3 in DNA: TGTGCCAGCAGCCCCTGGACACTACAAGAGACCCAGTACTTC.

This clone has only one observation. The chain uses TRBV2 and TRBJ2-2, with 7 bases aligning to TRBD2. The germline V gene has CDR1 SNHLY and CDR2 FYNNEI. The CDR3 contains 16 residues. Trimming at V came to 6 bases and at J to 1 base, leaving 8 bases not matched to a gene. Written as DNA, the CDR3 is TGTGCCAGCAGCCCTGTGGGAGGGATGAACACCGGGGAGCTGTTTTTT. It translates to CASSPVGGMNTGELFF.

The rearrangement links TRBV27 to TRBJ1-2; 8 nucleotides line up with TRBD1. There are 17 residues in the CDR3. Germline trimming cut 10 bases from V and 0 bases from J; bases unmatched to any gene: 16. Germline V gene lookup returns CDR1 MNHEY and CDR2 SMNVEV (reference sequence). The CDR3 coding sequence is TGTGCCACCCTAAGGCTCGAGACAGGGGAGTCTAACTATGGCTACACCTTC. This sequence encodes CATLRLETGESNYGYTF.

J is TRBJ2-3 and V is TRBV4-3, with a weak D call TRBD1 (6 bases). In germline, CDR1 is LGHNA, CDR2 YSLEER. This CDR3 comprises 14 residues. V was pared by 6 bases and J by 0 bases, with 10 bases between. CDR3 coding DNA: TGCGCCAGCAGACAGGGTGTCAGCACAGATACGCAGTATTTT. Amino acid sequence: CASRQGVSTDTQYF.

This chain joins TRBV2 and TRBJ2-1; maybe TRBD1 (6 bases). Looked up from germline, CDR1 is SNHLY and CDR2 is FYNNEI. The CDR3 runs to 13 residues. V gave up 4 bases and J gave up 10 bases, with 14 bases separating them. The CDR3 loop is CASSGSPGQEQFF. The CDR3 coding sequence is TGTGCCAGCAGTGGTTCCCCGGGACAAGAGCAGTTCTTC. Variable domain in full (rest from reference TRBV2 and TRBJ2-1): EPEVTQTPSHQVTQMGQEVILRCVPISNHLYFYWYRQILGQKVEFLVSFYNNEISEKSEIFDDQFSVERPDGSNFTLKIRSTKLEDSAMYFCASSGSPGQEQFFGPGTRLTVL.

CDR3 protein: CASSKGGRISYNEQFF. The CDR3 DNA reads TGTGCCAGCAGCAAAGGAGGGAGAATCTCCTACAATGAGCAGTTCTTC. The chain is built from TRBV21-1 and TRBJ2-1; TRBD2 was called by the table and not checked on the DNA. TRBV21-1 is marked as a pseudogene. This CDR3 has 16 residues.

The chain is built from TRBV11-2 and TRBJ1-1; tentative D call: TRBD1 (6 bases). The CDR3 runs to 16 residues. V lost 6 bases, J lost 3 bases, and 20 bases lay in between. The germline CDR1 and CDR2 sequences are SGHAT and FQNNGV. CDR3 protein: CASSPFPGAGDTEAFF. In nucleotides, the CDR3 is TGTGCCAGCAGTCCGTTCCCAGGGGCGGGGGACACTGAAGCTTTCTTT.

The CDR3: CASSLGGGSYNEQFF. CDR3 DNA: TGTGCCAGCAGCTTGGGGGGGGGTTCCTACAATGAGCAGTTCTTC. The chain has TRBV5-4 and TRBJ2-1; 7 nucleotides match TRBD2. The CDR3 runs to 15 residues. Per germline, CDR1 SGHNT and CDR2 YYREEE (reference sequence). V dropped 0 bases and J dropped 1; count of bases not matched to a gene: 1.

The chain combines TRBV7-9 with TRBJ1-1, with a possible D match to TRBD1 (6 bases). The CDR3 is made up of 13 amino acids. CDR1 and CDR2 (germline): SEHNR, FQNEAQ (reference sequence). Deletions cut 8 bases from V and 1 base from J, with 11 bases between. The CDR3: CASLLRGNTEAFF. The CDR3 nucleotides read TGTGCCAGCTTGCTCAGGGGGAACACTGAAGCTTTCTTT.

Points on this clone: One end of the junction fails to match germline, which may point to a read error. The chain employs TRBV5-1 and TRBJ2-5, with 7 positions matching TRBD2. From germline, CDR1 is SGHRS and CDR2 YFSETQ. CDR3 length equals 15 residues. Here the CDR3 reads CASSRNGGEEEAQYF. In nucleotides, the CDR3 is TGCGCCAGCAGTAGGAATGGGGGGGAAGAAGAGGCCCAGTACTTC.

This clone was seen only a few times. The chain carries TRBV9 and TRBJ2-3, with D uncertain. The CDR3 consists of 13 residues. CDR1 SGDLS and CDR2 YYNGEE come from the germline V gene. Trimming took off 0 bases at V and 4 bases at J, with 6 bases between the two ends. CDR3 in DNA: TGTGCCAGCAGCGTAGGGAGTGCAGATACGCAGTATTTT. This encodes CASSVGSADTQYF.

The rearrangement joins TRBV6-6 to TRBJ1-4; D unresolved. Deletions cut 0 bases from V and 7 bases from J, with 15 bases between. CDR1 MNHNY and CDR2 SVGAGI come from the germline V gene (reference sequence). CDR3 length: 16 residues. In DNA form, the CDR3 reads TGTGCCAGCAGTTACTCGAGCTTTACCCCAGGTGAAAAACTGTTTTTT. It codes for CASSYSSFTPGEKLFF.

The genes are TRBV28 and TRBJ1-2; TRBD1 is a possible D gene (5 bases). CDR3 size: 16 residues. Trimming took 7 bases from V and 2 from J, leaving 20 bases between them. Per germline, CDR1 MDHEN and CDR2 SYDVKM. The chain's CDR3 is CASISSTGRGNYGYTF. CDR3 in DNA: TGTGCCAGCATTTCCTCGACGGGGAGGGGAAACTATGGCTACACCTTC.